This passage covers 26 T cell receptor beta chains from one sample sequenced in a study of OX40 agonist ivuxolimab in advanced cancers. Here immunoSEQ multiplex PCR was the method, and the copy in TCRdb shows in-frame clones only, minus some. This repertoire shows 65,000 to 100,000 clones, 88% found once; its top ten account for 0.76%. The starting material was CD4+ or CD8+ T cells sorted from blood, obtained in a trial of the OX40 agonist ivuxolimab. These receptors all stem from an adult with an advanced solid tumor such as melanoma, head and neck, liver or kidney cancer.

Only a few counts were recorded for this clone. V is TRBV7-8 and J is TRBJ1-2, with D tentatively TRBD1 (5 bases). From germline, CDR1 is SGHVS and CDR2 FQNEAQ. The CDR3 contains 12 residues. V lost 5 bases and J lost 8, with 12 bases in between. CDR3: CASSVDTLGYTF. CDR3 bases: TGTGCCAGCAGCGTGGACACGTTAGGCTACACCTTC.

This chain joins TRBV6-1 and TRBJ2-7, with 8 bases lining up with TRBD1. The V gene's germline CDR1 is MNHNS and CDR2 SASEGT. The CDR3 sequence is 13 residues long. Germline trimming cut 6 bases from V and 6 bases from J; bases unmatched to any gene: 7. The CDR3 is CASSGDRGSEQYF. CDR3 nucleotides: TGTGCCAGCAGCGGTGACAGGGGATCCGAGCAGTACTTC.

The chain employs TRBV7-2 and TRBJ2-1; D call uncertain. Germline CDR1 SGHTA, CDR2 FQGNSA. V lost 1 base to trimming and J lost 5 bases, with 9 bases between them. The length of the CDR3 is 14 residues. The CDR3 DNA follows: TGTGCCAGCAGCTTAGTCGCCATTGACAATGAGCAGTTCTTC. Its protein is CASSLVAIDNEQFF.

J is TRBJ2-3 and V is TRBV7-8, with TRBD2 as a possible D gene (5 bases). V gave up 4 bases and J gave up 0 bases, with 11 bases separating them. The germline CDR1 and CDR2 sequences are SGHVS and FQNEAQ. This CDR3 is built from 15 residues. The CDR3 spells CASSSRGGSTDTQYF. The CDR3 DNA sequence: TGTGCCAGCAGCTCTAGAGGCGGGAGCACAGATACGCAGTATTTT.

The chain has TRBV28 and TRBJ1-1; possibly TRBD1 for D (6 bases). CDR3 size: 15 residues. V was cut by 7 bases and J by 1 base, with 16 bases left in between. CDR1 and CDR2 from the germline V gene are MDHEN and SYDVKM. Here the CDR3 DNA reads TGTGCCAGCACACGTGGGGGGGCCAGGAACACTGAAGCTTTCTTT. It translates to CASTRGGARNTEAFF.

This clone has just one count. The chain combines TRBV6-1 with TRBJ1-3, with TRBD1 as a possible D gene (5 bases). Trimming removed 3 bases from V and 11 bases from J, with 17 bases in between. Germline V gene lookup returns CDR1 MNHNS and CDR2 SASEGT. The CDR3 is 14 amino acids. The CDR3 nucleotides are TGTGCCAGCAGTGAGCAGGACACCGAAGGGGCCATATATTTT. It is translated as CASSEQDTEGAIYF.

The gene calls are TRBV5-4 and TRBJ2-7; tentative D call: TRBD2 (5 bases). The germline V gene has CDR1 SGHNT and CDR2 YYREEE (reference sequence). The V and J ends lost 2 bases and 6 bases respectively, with 6 bases between them. CDR3 size: 11 residues. CDR3 DNA: TGTGCCAGCAGCTTTCGGGGCGAGCAGTACTTC. Protein product: CASSFRGEQYF. Filled out from reference TRBV5-4 and TRBJ2-7, the complete variable domain reads ETGVTQSPTHLIKTRGQQVTLRCSSQSGHNTVSWYQQALGQGPQFIFQYYREEENGRGNFPPRFSGLQFPNYSSELNVNALELDDSALYLCASSFRGEQYFGPGTRLTVT.

CDR3 in amino acids: CSAKGGRYTF. The CDR3 DNA reads TGCAGTGCTAAGGGAGGGCGCTACACCTTC. V gene TRBV20-1 combines with J gene TRBJ1-2; D is ambiguous. The V end lost 4 bases, the J end lost 9 bases, and 9 bases lay between the germline ends. The CDR3 loop spans 10 amino acids. CDR1 and CDR2 from the germline V gene are DFQATT and SNEGSKA (reference sequence).

This sequence joins TRBV7-5 and TRBJ1-5. TRBV7-5 is described as a pseudogene. The CDR3 has 15 residues. CDR3 coding DNA: TGTGCCAGAAGCTTAGTCTTCGTTCGCAATCAGCCCCAGCATTTT. It is translated as CARSLVFVRNQPQHF.

The chain uses TRBV7-3 and TRBJ2-3; D might be TRBD1 (6 bases). Trimming left V 5 bases short and J 2 bases short, with 11 bases between. This CDR3 has 14 residues. Per germline, CDR1 SGHTA and CDR2 FQGTGA. This CDR3 is CASSPDRNTDTQYF. The CDR3 nucleotides are TGTGCCAGCAGCCCCGACAGGAACACAGATACGCAGTATTTT.

This chain connects TRBV6-1 to TRBJ1-3; TRBD1 aligns across 10 bases. CDR1 MNHNS and CDR2 SASEGT come from the germline V gene. CDR3 length: 12 amino acids. The V segment lost 9 bases and the J segment 6 bases; nucleotides outside the gene matches: 2. CDR3: CARGTGVNTIYF. The DNA of the CDR3 is TGTGCCAGGGGGACAGGGGTAAACACCATATATTTT.

The chain couples TRBV9 to TRBJ2-7, with TRBD2 matching 8 bases. Looked up from germline, CDR1 is SGDLS and CDR2 is YYNGEE. V lost 0 bases and J lost 6; bases outside the gene matches: 8. The CDR3 is 15 residues long. CDR3 residues: CASSVDGRDPTEQYF. For the CDR3, the DNA is TGTGCCAGCAGCGTAGACGGGAGGGACCCCACCGAGCAGTACTTC.

This rearrangement joins TRBV28 to TRBJ1-3; TRBD1 matches at 9 bases. The V segment lost 2 bases and the J segment 10 bases; nucleotides outside the gene matches: 0. The CDR3 is 12 amino acids. Germline V lookup: CDR1 MDHEN, CDR2 SYDVKM. DNA for the CDR3: TGTGCCAGCAGTTTAGGACAGGGGACCATATATTTT. Amino acids: CASSLGQGTIYF. The full variable domain, completed using reference TRBV28 and TRBJ1-3, is DVKVTQSSRYLVKRTGEKVFLECVQDMDHENMFWYRQDPGLGLRLIYFSYDVKMKEKGDIPEGYSVSREKKERFSLILESASTNQTSMYLCASSLGQGTIYFGEGSWLTVV.

This clone has only a few counts. As DNA, the CDR3 is TGTGCCAGCACCTATCAGGGGAACACTGAAGCTTTCTTT. Protein product: CASTYQGNTEAFF. V gene TRBV28 combines with J gene TRBJ1-1; D is perhaps TRBD1 (5 bases). Trimming cost V 7 bases and J 1 base, with 10 bases left between them. The CDR3 sequence is 13 residues long. The germline gives CDR1 MDHEN, CDR2 SYDVKM.

The J gene is TRBJ2-1, the V gene TRBV30; D uncertain. The germline V gene encodes CDR1 GTSNPN and CDR2 SVGIG (reference sequence). Trimming stripped 2 bases from V and 10 bases from J, with 12 bases between. CDR3 length equals 12 residues. In nucleotides, the CDR3 is TGTGCCTGGAGTAGCGCGCTCAGGGAGCAGTTCTTC. Translating it yields CAWSSALREQFF.

This chain links TRBV5-1 with TRBJ1-1, with D uncertain. Trimming took 0 bases from V and 5 from J, leaving 14 bases between them. The V gene's germline CDR1 is SGHRS and CDR2 YFSETQ. This CDR3 is built from 15 residues. CDR3 DNA: TGCGCCAGCAGCTTGGTAGTCGGGGAGAGTACTGAAGCTTTCTTT. This translates into CASSLVVGESTEAFF.

The chain couples TRBV5-1 to TRBJ2-5; 10 bases line up with TRBD2. Unmatched junction bases numbered 8, after V lost 4 bases and J lost 5 bases. Germline V gene data show CDR1 as SGHRS and CDR2 as YFSETQ. The CDR3 has 15 amino acids. The CDR3 region has the DNA TGCGCCAGCAGCCCCACTTTAGCGGGAGGCGAGACCCAGTACTTC. Protein sequence: CASSPTLAGGETQYF.

Here the CDR3 reads CASSPQEFQPQHF. The CDR3, as DNA: TGTGCCAGCTCACCACAAGAATTTCAGCCCCAGCATTTT. This chain connects TRBV18 to TRBJ1-5; D is undetermined. V lost 1 base and J lost 6, with 7 bases in between. CDR3 length: 13 residues. Germline CDR1 reads KGHSH; CDR2 reads LQKENI.

This rearrangement joins TRBV11-2 to TRBJ2-7; D is unclear. CDR1 is SGHAT and CDR2 is FQNNGV in the germline V gene. V gave up 4 bases and J gave up 3 bases, with 16 bases separating them. The CDR3 sequence is 15 residues long. CDR3 sequence reads: CASSSQWGSLYEQYF. For the CDR3, the DNA is TGTGCCAGCAGCTCCCAATGGGGTTCCCTCTACGAGCAGTACTTC.

The rearrangement links TRBV28 to TRBJ1-2, with D maybe TRBD1 (5 bases). This CDR3 has 14 residues. The ends were cut back, 4 bases at V and 2 bases at J, with 11 bases in the middle. Per germline, CDR1 MDHEN and CDR2 SYDVKM. CDR3 sequence reads: CASSSSGGNYGYTF. For the CDR3, the DNA is TGTGCCAGCAGTTCCTCCGGGGGGAACTATGGCTACACCTTC.

The rearrangement joins TRBV28 to TRBJ2-1; maybe TRBD1 (6 bases). Trimming took 6 bases from V and 3 from J, leaving 9 bases between them. Germline V gene lookup returns CDR1 MDHEN and CDR2 SYDVKM. The CDR3 covers 13 residues. CDR3 amino acids: CASRQDSYNEQFF. CDR3 coding DNA: TGTGCCAGCAGACAGGACAGCTACAATGAGCAGTTCTTC.

This clone showed up just a few times. The chain joins TRBV6-4 to TRBJ1-3; TRBD1 might be the D (5 bases). CDR1 and CDR2 (germline): MRHNA, SNTAGT. Deletions cut 2 bases from V and 1 base from J, with 27 bases between. This CDR3 has 21 residues. The CDR3 DNA reads as TGTGCCAGCAGTGACAGTTTTCGTGGGGCTACTCTTGGACGGTCTGGAAACACCATATATTTT. Translating it yields CASSDSFRGATLGRSGNTIYF.

The chain employs TRBV7-2 and TRBJ2-3; no clear D. The V end lost 2 bases, the J end lost 1 base, and 10 bases lay between the germline ends. The CDR3 length is 15 residues. Looked up from germline, CDR1 is SGHTA and CDR2 is FQGNSA. The CDR3 bases are TGTGCCAGCAGCTTACAGCCCCTAGGCACAGATACGCAGTATTTT. Its protein product is CASSLQPLGTDTQYF. Supplemented by reference TRBV7-2 and TRBJ2-3, the full variable domain reads GAGVSQSPSNKVTEKGKDVELRCDPISGHTALYWYRQSLGQGLEFLIYFQGNSAPDKSGLPSDRFSAERTGGSVSTLTIQRTQQEDSAVYLCASSLQPLGTDTQYFGPGTRLTVL.

The gene calls are TRBV6-5 and TRBJ1-2; D might be TRBD1 (5 bases). The CDR3 runs to 13 residues. Germline lookup yields CDR1 MNHEY and CDR2 SVGAGI. With 2 bases removed from V and 6 bases from J, the gap between germline ends came to 10 bases. CDR3 loop: CASSYVAGNGYTF. In nucleotides, the CDR3 is TGTGCCAGCAGTTACGTGGCAGGGAATGGCTACACCTTC.

This clone was observed once. This chain joins TRBV7-3 and TRBJ2-7, with D possibly TRBD1 on 6 matching bases. Germline CDR1 and CDR2: SGHTA and FQGTGA. V gave up 5 bases and J gave up 7 bases, with 21 bases separating them. CDR3 length: 15 amino acids. CDR3 nucleotide sequence: TGTGCCAGCAGCGTACAACAGGGAGCTCTGGGGGAGCAGTACTTC. Translation: CASSVQQGALGEQYF.

The chain has TRBV7-2 and TRBJ2-5, with 7 bases aligning to TRBD1. The CDR3 runs 13 residues. The V gene end was trimmed by 6 bases and the J gene end by 0 bases; junction bases not matched to a gene: 1. CDR1 and CDR2 from the germline V gene are SGHTA and FQGNSA. Here the CDR3 reads CASSDRDQETQYF. The CDR3 DNA sequence: TGTGCCAGCAGTGACAGGGACCAAGAGACCCAGTACTTC.